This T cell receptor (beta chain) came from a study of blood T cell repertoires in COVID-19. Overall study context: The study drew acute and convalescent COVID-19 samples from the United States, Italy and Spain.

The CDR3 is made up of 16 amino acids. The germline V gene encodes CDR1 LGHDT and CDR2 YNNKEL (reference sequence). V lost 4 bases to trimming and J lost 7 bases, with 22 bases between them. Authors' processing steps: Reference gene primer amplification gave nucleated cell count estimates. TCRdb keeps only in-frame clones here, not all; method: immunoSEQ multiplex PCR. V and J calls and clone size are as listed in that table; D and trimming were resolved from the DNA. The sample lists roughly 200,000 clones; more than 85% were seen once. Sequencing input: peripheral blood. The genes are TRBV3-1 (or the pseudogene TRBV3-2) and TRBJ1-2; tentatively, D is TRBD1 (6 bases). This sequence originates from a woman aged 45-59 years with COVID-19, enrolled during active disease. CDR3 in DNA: TGTGCCAGCAGCCGAACCTCCGACGGCCGAGGGGGTGGCTACACCTTC. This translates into CASSRTSDGRGGGYTF.